Listed below are T cell receptor beta chains from one sample, sequenced in a study of technical replicates of blood from several donors. Libraries were prepared by immunoSEQ multiplex PCR; TCRdb keeps only in-frame clonotypes and omits some of them. The profile shows approximately 75,000 clones, approximately 92% of them singletons. Material for sequencing was T cells isolated from PBMCs. Source of these receptors: a human donor in good health. Both conserved end residues are part of each CDR3. The D gene is left open where the match is weak. Only part of the rows carry a size: once, few, many, or a class if the clone is expanded.

TRBJ1-3 | - | - | 16 | TRBV11-2 | CASSLDQVVSGNTIYF | TGTGCCAGCAGCTTAGATCAGGTAGTCTCTGGAAACACCATATATTTT
TRBJ2-5 | TRBD2 | - | 13 | TRBV10-3 | CATLPRLAETQYF | TGTGCCACCCTCCCCCGACTAGCGGAGACCCAGTACTTC
TRBJ1-1 | TRBD1 | - | 14 | TRBV4-3 | CASSQGTGMTEAFF | TGCGCCAGCAGCCAAGGGACAGGGATGACTGAAGCTTTCTTT
TRBJ2-1 | - | once | 12 | TRBV19 | CASSVADNEQFF | TGTGCCAGTAGTGTCGCGGACAATGAGCAGTTCTTC
TRBJ2-7 | - | - | 12 | TRBV7-2 | CASPKSSYEQYF | TGTGCCAGCCCCAAGAGCTCCTACGAGCAGTACTTC
TRBJ1-4 | - | once | 15 | TRBV7-2 | CASSSYRVPNEKLFF | TGTGCCAGCAGCTCCTACAGGGTCCCTAATGAAAAACTGTTTTTT
TRBJ2-1 | - | - | 14 | TRBV7-9 | CASSLVSAYNEQFF | TGTGCCAGCAGCTTAGTGAGCGCTTACAATGAGCAGTTCTTC
TRBJ2-3 | TRBD2 | - | 15 | TRBV5-1 | CASSLAGVSTDTQYF | TGCGCCAGCAGCTTAGCGGGAGTCAGCACAGATACGCAGTATTTT
TRBJ2-3 | - | - | 14 | TRBV5-6 | CASSLVLRTDTQYF | TGTGCCAGCAGCTTGGTCCTCAGAACAGATACGCAGTATTTT
TRBJ2-2 | - | - | 15 | TRBV5-1 | CASSFYGENTGELFF | TGCGCCAGCAGTTTCTACGGAGAGAACACCGGGGAGCTGTTTTTT
TRBJ2-1 | TRBD2 | - | 15 | TRBV6-6 | CASRSSGSSYNEQFF | TGTGCCAGCAGGTCTAGCGGGAGCTCCTACAATGAGCAGTTCTTC
TRBJ2-2 | - | - | 16 | TRBV4-1 | CASSQEGTPHTGELFF | TGCGCCAGCAGCCAAGAAGGGACACCTCACACCGGGGAGCTGTTTTTT
TRBJ2-2 | - | - | 13 | TRBV29-1 | CSCNQGGTGELFF | TGCAGCTGCAATCAGGGCGGCACCGGGGAGCTGTTTTTT
TRBJ1-2 | - | - | 11 | TRBV27 | CVPAGNLGYTF | -
TRBJ2-7 | - | - | 14 | TRBV7-2 | CASSFPGGSYEQYF | TGTGCCAGCAGCTTCCCCGGGGGAAGCTACGAGCAGTACTTC
TRBJ1-2 | - | - | 14 | TRBV6-1 | CASRMDRPTIGYTF | TGTGCCAGCAGGATGGACAGACCCACTATCGGCTACACCTTC
TRBJ2-2 | - | - | 15 | TRBV4-3 | CASSQGQGEAGELFF | TGCGCCAGCAGCCAAGGGCAGGGGGAGGCCGGGGAGCTGTTTTTT
TRBJ1-2 | - | - | 12 | TRBV25-1 | CASSAQGRVYTF | TGTGCCAGCAGTGCGCAGGGGAGGGTCTACACCTTC
TRBJ2-7 | TRBD1 | - | 13 | TRBV19 | CASSIDRENEQYF | TGTGCCAGTAGTATTGACAGGGAGAACGAGCAGTACTTC
TRBJ2-5 | - | - | 13 | TRBV27 | CASRGGGMETQYF | TGTGCCAGCAGGGGAGGTGGCATGGAGACCCAGTACTTC
TRBJ2-4 | - | - | 18 | TRBV19 | CASSILGWRQGAKNIQYF | TGTGCCAGTAGTATACTGGGGTGGCGGCAGGGAGCCAAAAACATTCAGTACTTC
TRBJ1-1 | TRBD1 | - | 15 | TRBV5-1 | CASSRGATGDTEAFF | TGCGCCAGCAGCCGGGGGGCGACAGGGGACACTGAAGCTTTCTTT
TRBJ2-7 | TRBD1 | - | 12 | TRBV6-5 | CATETGIGEQYF | TGTGCCACCGAGACAGGGATTGGCGAGCAGTACTTC
TRBJ2-1 | TRBD2 | once | 16 | TRBV7-8 | CASSAPGRAPPNEQFF | TGTGCCAGCAGCGCCCCGGGGAGGGCCCCGCCCAATGAGCAGTTCTTC
TRBJ2-2 | - | - | 17 | TRBV11-2 | CASSREGDRVATGELFF | TGTGCCAGCAGCCGGGAGGGGGACAGGGTCGCCACCGGGGAGCTGTTTTTT
TRBJ2-4 | - | - | 16 | TRBV19 | CASSIPQGFDKNIQYF | TGTGCCAGTAGTATCCCTCAGGGGTTTGACAAAAACATTCAGTACTTC
TRBJ1-2 | TRBD1 | once | 15 | TRBV9 | CASSPDRGGDYGYTF | TGTGCCAGCAGTCCAGACAGGGGGGGGGACTATGGCTACACCTTC
TRBJ2-1 | TRBD2 | - | 15 | TRBV4-3 | CASPTRTSGHNEQFF | TGCGCCAGCCCAACCCGGACTAGCGGTCACAATGAGCAGTTCTTC
TRBJ2-7 | - | - | 15 | TRBV19 | CASSIIGGRTYEQYF | TGTGCCAGTAGTATCATTGGGGGCCGGACCTACGAGCAGTACTTC
TRBJ2-1 | - | - | 14 | TRBV30 | CAWSGLDPLNEQFF | TGTGCCTGGAGTGGACTAGATCCATTAAATGAGCAGTTCTTC
TRBJ2-7 | TRBD1 | - | 13 | TRBV23-1 | CACSGTGIHEQYF | TGCGCCTGCAGCGGGACAGGGATACACGAGCAGTACTTC
TRBJ2-3 | - | - | 14 | TRBV7-9 | CASSLSGVTDTQYF | TGTGCCAGCAGCTTATCAGGGGTAACAGATACGCAGTATTTT
TRBJ1-1 | - | - | 13 | TRBV27 | CASSFHGLSEAFF | TGTGCCAGCAGTTTCCATGGACTCTCTGAAGCTTTCTTT
TRBJ2-1 | - | - | 12 | TRBV6-5 | CASSYGRHEQFF | TGTGCCAGCAGTTATGGGCGTCATGAGCAGTTCTTC
TRBJ2-1 | - | - | 13 | TRBV5-1 | CASSLAQGNEQFF | TGCGCCAGCAGCTTGGCTCAGGGAAATGAGCAGTTCTTC
TRBJ2-7 | - | - | 12 | TRBV11-2 | CASSLAGDEQYF | TGTGCCAGCAGCTTAGCAGGGGACGAGCAGTACTTC
TRBJ1-1 | TRBD1 | few | 14 | TRBV19 | CASALTGANTEAFF | TGTGCCAGCGCCCTGACAGGGGCTAACACTGAAGCTTTCTTT
TRBJ2-3 | - | - | 12 | TRBV4-3 | CASSHRGDTQYF | TGCGCCAGCAGCCACAGGGGAGATACGCAGTATTTT
TRBJ2-7 | TRBD1 | few | 15 | TRBV6-6 | CASSSFETGTYEQYF | TGTGCCAGCAGTTCGTTCGAGACAGGGACCTACGAGCAGTACTTC
TRBJ2-3 | TRBD2 | - | 16 | TRBV27 | CASSEGSGRFRDTQYF | TGTGCCAGCAGTGAGGGGAGCGGGAGGTTCAGAGATACGCAGTATTTT
TRBJ2-7 | TRBD2 | few | 17 | TRBV5-4 | CASTSPGLAGSSYEQYF | TGTGCCAGCACCTCGCCGGGACTAGCGGGAAGCTCCTACGAGCAGTACTTC
TRBJ1-5 | - | - | 13 | TRBV6-5 | CASSRTANQPQHF | TGTGCCAGCAGTAGGACAGCGAATCAGCCCCAGCATTTT
TRBJ2-7 | - | - | 14 | TRBV29-1 | CSVEVGVISYEQYF | TGCAGCGTTGAAGTAGGAGTGATCTCCTACGAGCAGTACTTC
TRBJ2-1 | - | - | 15 | TRBV7-3 | CASSLLGGPYNEQFF | TGTGCCAGCAGCTTACTTGGCGGCCCTTACAATGAGCAGTTCTTC
TRBJ2-7 | - | - | 15 | TRBV9 | CASSVEASSYYEQYF | TGTGCCAGCAGCGTAGAGGCTAGCTCCTACTACGAGCAGTACTTC